This TCR beta chain was sequenced for a study of blood T cell repertoires in COVID-19. Study details: Some COVID-19 samples were acute and others convalescent; all came from the United States, Italy and Spain. PBMCs, B-cell-depleted T cells, or T cells provided the cDNA or gDNA that made up the material.

In the study's own analysis: Using reference gene primer amplification, nucleated cell counts were estimated. Some clones are missing from TCRdb's copy, which holds only in-frame ones; the method was immunoSEQ multiplex PCR. V and J calls and clone size are given by that table; D and trimming were obtained from the DNA. Of about 270,000 clones in the sample, approximately 82% were seen once. Germline values: CDR1 ENHRY, CDR2 SYGVKD. Losses at the gene ends were 4 bases for V and 3 bases for J; bases not matched to a gene: 6. This CDR3 has 14 amino acids. The clonotype comes from a woman aged 18-29 years with acute or convalescent COVID-19. Source material: peripheral blood. The chain uses TRBV10-3 and TRBJ2-7; TRBD1 matches 7 bases. In nucleotides, the CDR3 is TGTGCCATCAGTGCTGACAGGGAGATCTACGAGCAGTACTTC. It yields the protein CAISADREIYEQYF.